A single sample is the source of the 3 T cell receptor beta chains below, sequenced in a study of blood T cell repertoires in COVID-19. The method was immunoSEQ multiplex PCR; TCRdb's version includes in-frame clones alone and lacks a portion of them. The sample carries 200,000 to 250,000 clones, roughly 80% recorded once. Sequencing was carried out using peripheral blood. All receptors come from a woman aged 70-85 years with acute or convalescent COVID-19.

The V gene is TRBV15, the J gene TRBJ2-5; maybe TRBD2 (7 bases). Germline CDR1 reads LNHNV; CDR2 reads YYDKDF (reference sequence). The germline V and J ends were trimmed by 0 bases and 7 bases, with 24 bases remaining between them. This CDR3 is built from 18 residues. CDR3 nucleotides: TGTGCCACCAGCAGAGATGAGGGGGGGCCCTCAGGGATTGGGACCCAGTACTTC. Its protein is CATSRDEGGPSGIGTQYF.

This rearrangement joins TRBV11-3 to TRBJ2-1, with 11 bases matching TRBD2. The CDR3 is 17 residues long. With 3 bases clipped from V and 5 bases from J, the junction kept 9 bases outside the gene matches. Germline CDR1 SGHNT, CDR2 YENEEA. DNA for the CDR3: TGTGCCAGCAGCTTCTCCCTACTAGCGGGGGTTAACAATGAGCAGTTCTTC. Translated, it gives CASSFSLLAGVNNEQFF.

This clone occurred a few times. The DNA of the CDR3 is TGCGCCAGCAGCCAAGATAGTCTCCGGGGGGAGACTGAAGCTTTCTTT. It yields the protein CASSQDSLRGETEAFF. V gene TRBV4-3 combines with J gene TRBJ1-1; D perhaps matches TRBD1 (5 bases). CDR1 LGHNA and CDR2 YSLEER come from the germline V gene. Trimming took 0 bases from V and 5 from J, leaving 16 bases between them. The CDR3 is made up of 16 amino acids.